The sequence of this TCR beta chain was determined in a study of patients and donors after allogeneic stem cell transplantation. This clonotype was counted between two and nine times. CDR3 length equals 13 residues. CDR1 is SGHVS and CDR2 is FNYEAQ in the germline V gene. V lost 6 bases to trimming and J lost 1 base, with 9 bases between them. TCRdb reprocessed the RT-PCR reads via MiXCR and lists one record per CDR3 protein. The sample has 2,700 or so distinct CDR3 sequences; 5.4% are singletons. This chain uses TRBV7-6 with TRBJ1-1, with D hard to call. The sequenced material came from blood, either unsorted or a sorted T cell fraction (not recorded which). The sequence derives from a human donor who was either an allogeneic HSCT recipient or a stem cell or donor lymphocyte infusion donor (not recorded which). It is not recorded whose cells these are; they may come from a transplant donor. DNA of the CDR3: TGTGCCAGCAGTGCGATGCGGAACACTGAAGCTTTCTTT. Translating it yields CASSAMRNTEAFF.